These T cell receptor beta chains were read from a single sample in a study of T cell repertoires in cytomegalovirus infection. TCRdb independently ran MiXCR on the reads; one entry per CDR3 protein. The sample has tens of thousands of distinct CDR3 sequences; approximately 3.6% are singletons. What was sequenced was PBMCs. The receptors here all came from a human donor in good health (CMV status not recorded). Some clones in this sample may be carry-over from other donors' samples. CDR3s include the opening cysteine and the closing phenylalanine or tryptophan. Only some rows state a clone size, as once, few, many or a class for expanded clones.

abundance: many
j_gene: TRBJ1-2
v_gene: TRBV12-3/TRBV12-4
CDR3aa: CASRTRQGWKGYTF

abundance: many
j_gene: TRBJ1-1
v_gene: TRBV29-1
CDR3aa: CSASQGNTEAFF

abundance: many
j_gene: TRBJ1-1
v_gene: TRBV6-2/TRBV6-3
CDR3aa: CASSTPGRGPMNTEAFF

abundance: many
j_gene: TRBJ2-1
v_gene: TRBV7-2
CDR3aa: CASSRGGAGDNEQFF

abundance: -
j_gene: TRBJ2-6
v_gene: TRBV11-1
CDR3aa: CASSLASGTTGANVLTF

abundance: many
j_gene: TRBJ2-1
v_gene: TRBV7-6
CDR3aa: CASSWTSGRQFF

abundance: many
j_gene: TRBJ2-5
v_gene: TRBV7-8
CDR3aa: CASSLVGQGVQETQYF

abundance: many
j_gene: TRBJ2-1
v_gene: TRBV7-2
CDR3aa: CASSFGTGVYNEQFF

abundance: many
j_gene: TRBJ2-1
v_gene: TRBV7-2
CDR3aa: CASSLLAGGLYNEQFF

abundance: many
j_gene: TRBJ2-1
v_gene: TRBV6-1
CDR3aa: CASNSGTRQFF

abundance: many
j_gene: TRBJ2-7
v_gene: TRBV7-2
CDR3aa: CASSLGAGREQYF

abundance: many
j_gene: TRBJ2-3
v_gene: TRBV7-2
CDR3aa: CASTRGASGRPADTQYF

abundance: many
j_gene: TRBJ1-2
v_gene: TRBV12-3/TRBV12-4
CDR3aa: CASSRTGNGGYTF

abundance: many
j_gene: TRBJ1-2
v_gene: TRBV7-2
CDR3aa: CASSSKTPGREVGYTF

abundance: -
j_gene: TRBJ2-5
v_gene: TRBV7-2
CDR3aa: CASSRIKKGETQYF